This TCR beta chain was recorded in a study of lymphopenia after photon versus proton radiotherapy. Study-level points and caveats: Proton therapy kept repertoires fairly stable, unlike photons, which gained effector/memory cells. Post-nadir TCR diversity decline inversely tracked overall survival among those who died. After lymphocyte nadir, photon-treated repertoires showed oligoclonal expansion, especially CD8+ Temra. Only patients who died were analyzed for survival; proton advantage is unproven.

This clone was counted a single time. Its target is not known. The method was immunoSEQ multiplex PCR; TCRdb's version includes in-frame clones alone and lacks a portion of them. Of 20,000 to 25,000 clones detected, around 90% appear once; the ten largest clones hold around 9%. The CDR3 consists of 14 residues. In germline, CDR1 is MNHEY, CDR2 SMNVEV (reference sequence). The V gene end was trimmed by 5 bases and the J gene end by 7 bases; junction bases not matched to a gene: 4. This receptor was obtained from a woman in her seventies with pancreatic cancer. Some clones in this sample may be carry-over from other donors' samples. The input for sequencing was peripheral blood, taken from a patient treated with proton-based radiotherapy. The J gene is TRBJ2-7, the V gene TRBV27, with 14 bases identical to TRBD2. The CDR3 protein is CASSATSGGVEQYF. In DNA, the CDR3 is TGTGCCAGCAGTGCGACTAGCGGGGGGGTGGAGCAGTACTTC.